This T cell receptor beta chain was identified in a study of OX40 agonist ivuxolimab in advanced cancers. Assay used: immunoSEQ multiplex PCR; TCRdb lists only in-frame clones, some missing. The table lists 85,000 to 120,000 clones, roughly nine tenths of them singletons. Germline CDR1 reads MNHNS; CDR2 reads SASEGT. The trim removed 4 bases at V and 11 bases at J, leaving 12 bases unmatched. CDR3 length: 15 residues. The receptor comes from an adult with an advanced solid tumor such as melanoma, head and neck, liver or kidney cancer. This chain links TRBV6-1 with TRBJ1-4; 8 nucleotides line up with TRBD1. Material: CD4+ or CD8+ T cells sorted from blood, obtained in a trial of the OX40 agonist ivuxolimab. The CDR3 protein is CASSVSGQAGGKLFF. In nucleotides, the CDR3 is TGTGCCAGCAGTGTATCGGGACAGGCAGGAGGGAAACTGTTTTTT.